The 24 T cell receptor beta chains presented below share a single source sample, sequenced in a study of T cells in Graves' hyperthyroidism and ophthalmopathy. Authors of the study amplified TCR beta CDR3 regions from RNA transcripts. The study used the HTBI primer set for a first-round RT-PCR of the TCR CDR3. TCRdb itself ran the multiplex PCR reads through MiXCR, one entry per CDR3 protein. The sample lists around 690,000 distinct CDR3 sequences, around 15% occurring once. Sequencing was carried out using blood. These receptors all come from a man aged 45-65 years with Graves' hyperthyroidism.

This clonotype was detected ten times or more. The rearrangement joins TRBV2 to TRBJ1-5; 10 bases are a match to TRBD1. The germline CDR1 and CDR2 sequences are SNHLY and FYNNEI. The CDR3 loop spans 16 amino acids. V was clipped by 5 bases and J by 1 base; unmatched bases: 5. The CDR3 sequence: CASSKTGGGSNQPQHF. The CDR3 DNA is TGTGCCAGCAGTAAGACAGGGGGCGGGAGCAATCAGCCCCAGCATTTT.

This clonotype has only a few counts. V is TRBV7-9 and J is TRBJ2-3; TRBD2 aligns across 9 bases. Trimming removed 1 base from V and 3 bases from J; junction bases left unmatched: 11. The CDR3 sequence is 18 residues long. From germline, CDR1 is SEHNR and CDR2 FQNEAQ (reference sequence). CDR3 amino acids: CASSLGFDAGGITDTQYF. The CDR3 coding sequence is TGTGCCAGCAGCTTAGGGTTTGATGCGGGAGGGATTACAGATACGCAGTATTTT. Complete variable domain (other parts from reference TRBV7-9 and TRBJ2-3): DTGVSQNPRHKITKRGQNVTFRCDPISEHNRLYWYRQTLGQGPEFLTYFQNEAQLEKSRLLSDRFSAERPKGSFSTLEIQRTEQGDSAMYLCASSLGFDAGGITDTQYFGPGTRLTVL.

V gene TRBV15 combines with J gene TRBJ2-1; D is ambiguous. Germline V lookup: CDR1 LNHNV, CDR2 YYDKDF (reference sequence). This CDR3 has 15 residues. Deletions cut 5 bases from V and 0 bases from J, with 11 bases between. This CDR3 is CATSLDITSYNEQFF. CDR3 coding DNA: TGTGCCACCAGCCTAGACATCACCTCCTACAATGAGCAGTTCTTC.

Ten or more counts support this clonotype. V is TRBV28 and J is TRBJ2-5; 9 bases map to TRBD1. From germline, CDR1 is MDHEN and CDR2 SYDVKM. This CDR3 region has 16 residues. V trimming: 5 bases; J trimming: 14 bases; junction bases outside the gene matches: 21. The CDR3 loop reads CASSIRDRAVPRPSYF. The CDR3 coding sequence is TGTGCCAGCAGTATCCGGGACAGGGCTGTTCCCAGACCCTCTTACTTC.

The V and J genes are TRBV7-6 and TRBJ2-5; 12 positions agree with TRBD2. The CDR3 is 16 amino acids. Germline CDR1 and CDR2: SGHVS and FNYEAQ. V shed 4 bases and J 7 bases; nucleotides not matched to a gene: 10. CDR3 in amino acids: CASSSRLAGETGTQYF. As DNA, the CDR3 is TGTGCCAGCAGCTCGCGACTAGCGGGAGAGACAGGGACCCAGTACTTC.

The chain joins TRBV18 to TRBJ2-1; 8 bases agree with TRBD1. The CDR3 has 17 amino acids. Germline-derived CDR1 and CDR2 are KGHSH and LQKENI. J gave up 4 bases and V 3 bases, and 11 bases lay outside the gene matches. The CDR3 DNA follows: TGTGCCAGCTCACCTTTCCAGGGGCAGGGGGCATACAATGAGCAGTTCTTC. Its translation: CASSPFQGQGAYNEQFF.

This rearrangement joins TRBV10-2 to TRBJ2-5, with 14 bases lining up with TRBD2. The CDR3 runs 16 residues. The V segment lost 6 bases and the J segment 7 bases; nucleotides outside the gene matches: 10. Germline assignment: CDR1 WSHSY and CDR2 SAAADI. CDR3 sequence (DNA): TGCGCCAGCAGGGTGACTAGCGGGAGGGCCGGGGCGACCCAGTACTTC. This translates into CASRVTSGRAGATQYF.

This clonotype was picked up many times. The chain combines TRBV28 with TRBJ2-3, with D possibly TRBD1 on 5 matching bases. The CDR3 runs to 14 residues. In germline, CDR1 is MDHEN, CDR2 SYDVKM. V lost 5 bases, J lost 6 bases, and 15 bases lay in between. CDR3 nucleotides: TGTGCCAGCAGTGCCACAGGTACCCTGGATACGCAGTATTTT. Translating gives CASSATGTLDTQYF.

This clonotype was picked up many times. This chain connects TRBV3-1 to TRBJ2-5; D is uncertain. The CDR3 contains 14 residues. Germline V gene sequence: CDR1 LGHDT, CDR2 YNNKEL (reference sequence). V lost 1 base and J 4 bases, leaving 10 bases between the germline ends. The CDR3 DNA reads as TGTGCCAGCAGCCAAGTTGTTGGGTCAGAGACCCAGTACTTC. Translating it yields CASSQVVGSETQYF.

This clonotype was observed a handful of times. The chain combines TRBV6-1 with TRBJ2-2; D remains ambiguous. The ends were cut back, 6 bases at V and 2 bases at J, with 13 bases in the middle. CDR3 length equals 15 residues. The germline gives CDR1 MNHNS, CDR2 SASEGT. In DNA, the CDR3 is TGTGCCAGCAGGCTATCGGAAGGAAACACCGGGGAGCTGTTTTTT. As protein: CASRLSEGNTGELFF.

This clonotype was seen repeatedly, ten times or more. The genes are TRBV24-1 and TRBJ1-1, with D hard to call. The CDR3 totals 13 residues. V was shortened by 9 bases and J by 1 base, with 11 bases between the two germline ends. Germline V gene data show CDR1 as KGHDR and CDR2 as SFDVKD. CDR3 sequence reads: CATRPTENTEAFF. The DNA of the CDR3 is TGTGCCACCCGTCCAACAGAGAACACTGAAGCTTTCTTT.

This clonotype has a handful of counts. CDR3 amino acids: CSVADDNSGNTIYF. The CDR3 nucleotides read TGCAGCGTTGCTGACGACAACTCTGGAAACACCATATATTTT. The chain uses TRBV29-1 and TRBJ1-3; no definite D call. The CDR3 totals 14 residues. Per germline, CDR1 SQVTM and CDR2 ANQGSEA. Trimming took off 4 bases at V and 0 bases at J, with 10 bases between the two ends. Supplemented by reference TRBV29-1 and TRBJ1-3, the full variable domain reads SAVISQKPSRDICQRGTSLTIQCQVDSQVTMMFWYRQQPGQSLTLIATANQGSEATYESGFVIDKFPISRPNLTFSTLTVSNMSPEDSSIYLCSVADDNSGNTIYFGEGSWLTVV.

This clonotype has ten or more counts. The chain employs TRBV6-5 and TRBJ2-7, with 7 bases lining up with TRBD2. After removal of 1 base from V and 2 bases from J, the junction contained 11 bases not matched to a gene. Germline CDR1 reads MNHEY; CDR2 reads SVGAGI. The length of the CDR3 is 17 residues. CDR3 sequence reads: CASSYLAGASMTYEQYF. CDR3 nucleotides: TGTGCCAGCAGTTACTTAGCGGGCGCCAGTATGACCTACGAGCAGTACTTC.

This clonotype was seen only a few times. CDR3 residues: CSATRTGYSNQPQHF. The CDR3, as DNA: TGCAGTGCTACTCGGACGGGATATAGCAATCAGCCCCAGCATTTT. The chain carries TRBV20-1 and TRBJ1-5; the D is unclear. Trimming removed 4 bases from V and 0 bases from J, with 13 bases in between. The CDR3 sequence is 15 residues long. Germline CDR1 is DFQATT and CDR2 is SNEGSKA (reference sequence).

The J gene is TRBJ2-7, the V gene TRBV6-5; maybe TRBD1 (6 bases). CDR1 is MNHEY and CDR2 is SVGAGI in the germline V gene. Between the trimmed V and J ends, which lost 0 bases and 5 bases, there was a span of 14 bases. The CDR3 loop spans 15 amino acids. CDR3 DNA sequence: TGTGCCAGCAGTTACTCGATTCAGGGGATCAACGAGCAGTACTTC. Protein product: CASSYSIQGINEQYF.

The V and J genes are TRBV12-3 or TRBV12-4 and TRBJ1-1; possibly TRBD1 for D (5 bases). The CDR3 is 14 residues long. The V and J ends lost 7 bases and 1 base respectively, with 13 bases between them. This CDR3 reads CASIPTGENTEAFF. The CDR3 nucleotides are TGTGCCAGCATCCCGACGGGGGAGAACACTGAAGCTTTCTTT.

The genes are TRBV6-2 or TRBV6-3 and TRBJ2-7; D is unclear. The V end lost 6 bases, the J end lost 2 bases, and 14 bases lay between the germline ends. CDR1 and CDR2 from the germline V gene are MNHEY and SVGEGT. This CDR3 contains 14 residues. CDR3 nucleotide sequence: TGTGCCAGCAGCACCCTACCCCCGACCTACGAGCAGTACTTC. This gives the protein CASSTLPPTYEQYF.

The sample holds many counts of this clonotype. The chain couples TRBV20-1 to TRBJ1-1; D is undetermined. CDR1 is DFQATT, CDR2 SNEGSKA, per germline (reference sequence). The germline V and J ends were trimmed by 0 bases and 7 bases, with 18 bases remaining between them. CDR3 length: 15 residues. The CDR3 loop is CSARDLGPRGIEAFF. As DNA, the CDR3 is TGCAGTGCTAGAGATCTCGGGCCACGGGGAATTGAAGCTTTCTTT.

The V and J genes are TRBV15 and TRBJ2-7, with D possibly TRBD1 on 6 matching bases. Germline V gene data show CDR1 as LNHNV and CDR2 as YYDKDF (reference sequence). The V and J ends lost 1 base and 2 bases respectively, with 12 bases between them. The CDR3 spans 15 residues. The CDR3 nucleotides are TGTGCCACCAGCAGAGCCGGGCAGGGGCCCTACGAGCAGTACTTC. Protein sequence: CATSRAGQGPYEQYF.

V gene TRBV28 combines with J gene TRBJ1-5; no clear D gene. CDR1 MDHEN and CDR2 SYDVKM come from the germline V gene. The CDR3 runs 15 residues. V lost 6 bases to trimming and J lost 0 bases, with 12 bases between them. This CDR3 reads CASRIGLHSNQPQHF. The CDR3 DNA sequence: TGTGCCAGCAGGATAGGGTTACATAGCAATCAGCCCCAGCATTTT.

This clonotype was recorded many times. The DNA for the CDR3 is TGTGCCAGCACCAAGAGGGGGATTCGAAACGAGCAGTACTTC. Residues: CASTKRGIRNEQYF. V is TRBV6-2 or TRBV6-3 and J is TRBJ2-7; possible D gene TRBD1, 6 bases. The germline V gene encodes CDR1 MNHEY and CDR2 SVGEGT. The CDR3 totals 14 residues. The V gene lost 7 bases and the J gene lost 5 bases, with 18 bases spanning the gap.

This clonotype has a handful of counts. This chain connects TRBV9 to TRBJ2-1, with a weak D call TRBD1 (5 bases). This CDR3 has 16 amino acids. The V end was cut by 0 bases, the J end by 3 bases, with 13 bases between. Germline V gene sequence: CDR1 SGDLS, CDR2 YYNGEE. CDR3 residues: CASSVAQGTYYNEQFF. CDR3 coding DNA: TGTGCCAGCAGCGTAGCTCAGGGAACCTACTACAATGAGCAGTTCTTC.

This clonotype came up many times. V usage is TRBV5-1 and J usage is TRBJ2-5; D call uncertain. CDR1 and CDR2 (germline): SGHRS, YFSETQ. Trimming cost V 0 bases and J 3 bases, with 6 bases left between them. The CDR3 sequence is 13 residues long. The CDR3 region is CASSLAREETQYF. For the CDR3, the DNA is TGCGCCAGCAGCTTGGCCCGGGAAGAGACCCAGTACTTC.

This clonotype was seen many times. In nucleotides, the CDR3 is TGTGCCTGGAGTGTAGGACAGGCCTATGGCTACACCTTC. Amino acids: CAWSVGQAYGYTF. The genes are TRBV30 and TRBJ1-2; 7 bases agree with TRBD1. The CDR3 totals 13 residues. The germline V gene has CDR1 GTSNPN and CDR2 SVGIG (reference sequence). Trimming cost V 0 bases and J 4 bases; bases outside gene matches: 2.